One and the same sample provided the 18 T cell receptor beta chains below, sequenced in a study of blood T cell repertoires in COVID-19. Sequencing was performed with immunoSEQ multiplex PCR; in TCRdb, only in-frame clones are kept and a portion is missing. The sample carries about 200,000 clones, 70% to 90% recorded once. Material: PBMCs or T cells enriched from blood (not recorded which). These receptors were taken from a woman in her thirties or forties in a cohort exposed to, infected with or recovered from COVID-19 (not recorded which).

This sequence joins TRBV27 and TRBJ2-7; no clear D gene. V was pared by 4 bases and J by 5 bases, with 12 bases between. Germline lookup yields CDR1 MNHEY and CDR2 SMNVEV (reference sequence). The CDR3 loop spans 13 amino acids. This CDR3 is CASSSIVSDEQYF. Written as DNA, the CDR3 is TGTGCCAGCAGTTCCATCGTATCGGACGAGCAGTACTTC.

This rearrangement joins TRBV11-3 to TRBJ2-3; tentative D call: TRBD2 (6 bases). V lost 5 bases, J lost 2 bases, and 14 bases lay in between. The CDR3 has 15 residues. The V gene's germline CDR1 is SGHNT and CDR2 YENEEA. CDR3 DNA: TGTGCCAGCAGCCCTATACTAGCTGACACAGATACGCAGTATTTT. Protein product: CASSPILADTDTQYF. The full variable domain, in which reference TRBV11-3 and TRBJ2-3 provide the parts outside the CDR3, is EAGVVQSPRYKIIEKKQPVAFWCNPISGHNTLYWYLQNLGQGPELLIRYENEEAVDDSQLPKDRFSAERLKGVDSTLKIQPAELGDSAVYLCASSPILADTDTQYFGPGTRLTVL.

The V call is TRBV10-2, the J call TRBJ1-2; maybe TRBD1 (6 bases). The germline CDR1 and CDR2 sequences are WSHSY and SAAADI. This CDR3 comprises 14 residues. The V gene lost 6 bases and the J gene lost 0 bases, with 11 bases spanning the gap. The CDR3 protein is CASSGTGSNYGYTF. The CDR3 nucleotides are TGCGCCAGCAGCGGCACAGGGTCTAACTATGGCTACACCTTC.

The rearrangement joins TRBV5-1 to TRBJ1-1, with 9 bases that match TRBD1. Trimming at V came to 4 bases and at J to 7 bases, leaving 17 bases not matched to a gene. This CDR3 region has 17 residues. Germline lookup yields CDR1 SGHRS and CDR2 YFSETQ. The CDR3 region is CASSIRTGANHNGEAFF. In DNA, the CDR3 is TGCGCCAGCAGCATAAGGACAGGGGCCAACCATAACGGTGAAGCTTTCTTT.

V usage is TRBV11-2 and J usage is TRBJ1-1; TRBD1 matches at 9 bases. J was trimmed by 5 bases and V by 6 bases; bases with no gene match: 22. Germline V lookup: CDR1 SGHAT, CDR2 FQNNGV. The CDR3 consists of 19 residues. CDR3 sequence: CASRHPLDRGRGSRTEAFF. CDR3 nucleotide sequence: TGTGCCAGCAGACACCCCCTGGACAGGGGCAGAGGGTCGAGGACTGAAGCTTTCTTT.

The J gene is TRBJ2-1, the V gene TRBV19; 8 bases match TRBD2. Germline-derived CDR1 and CDR2 are LNHDA and SQIVND (reference sequence). The V segment lost 7 bases and the J segment 6 bases; nucleotides outside the gene matches: 5. CDR3 size: 13 residues. CDR3 in amino acids: CASKREGINEQFF. The CDR3 DNA reads as TGTGCCAGTAAACGGGAGGGCATCAATGAGCAGTTCTTC.

This chain links TRBV27 with TRBJ2-5; D is perhaps TRBD1 (6 bases). This CDR3 is 13 amino acids long. Germline assignment: CDR1 MNHEY and CDR2 SMNVEV (reference sequence). Deletions cut 0 bases from V and 5 bases from J, with 7 bases between. CDR3 in DNA: TGTGCCAGCAGTTTATCGAGGGGGGAGACCCAGTACTTC. Protein product: CASSLSRGETQYF.

The V gene is TRBV5-1, the J gene TRBJ1-2; weak D call: TRBD1 (5 bases). Trimming cost V 2 bases and J 7 bases, with 15 bases left between them. The germline V gene encodes CDR1 SGHRS and CDR2 YFSETQ. CDR3 length: 14 residues. For the CDR3, the DNA is TGCGCCAGCAGCTTCTCCGGGGGTCCTGTTGGCTACACCTTC. Amino acids: CASSFSGGPVGYTF. Using reference TRBV5-1 and TRBJ1-2 for the parts outside the CDR3, the full variable domain is KAGVTQTPRYLIKTRGQQVTLSCSPISGHRSVSWYQQTPGQGLQFLFEYFSETQRNKGNFPGRFSGRQFSNSRSEMNVSTLELGDSALYLCASSFSGGPVGYTFGSGTRLTVV.

V usage is TRBV29-1 and J usage is TRBJ1-1; D is ambiguous. V was cut by 4 bases and J by 1 base, with 13 bases left in between. Germline V gene sequence: CDR1 SQVTM, CDR2 ANQGSEA. This CDR3 contains 14 residues. In nucleotides, the CDR3 is TGCAGCGTTGCCCCTTCGCCCGGGAACACTGAAGCTTTCTTT. It yields the protein CSVAPSPGNTEAFF. The variable domain in full, with the rest retrieved from reference TRBV29-1 and TRBJ1-1, is SAVISQKPSRDICQRGTSLTIQCQVDSQVTMMFWYRQQPGQSLTLIATANQGSEATYESGFVIDKFPISRPNLTFSTLTVSNMSPEDSSIYLCSVAPSPGNTEAFFGQGTRLTVV.

The rearrangement uses TRBV5-1 and TRBJ1-6, with a possible D match to TRBD1 (6 bases). Trimming shortened V by 4 bases and J by 9 bases, and 14 bases separated the two germline ends. The CDR3 sequence is 14 residues long. The V gene's germline CDR1 is SGHRS and CDR2 YFSETQ. The chain's CDR3 is CASSTGSTSSPLHF. The DNA for the CDR3 is TGCGCCAGCAGCACAGGGAGTACGAGTTCACCCCTCCACTTT.

J is TRBJ1-5 and V is TRBV15; D remains ambiguous. V gave up 5 bases and J gave up 11 bases, with 16 bases separating them. This CDR3 is 13 amino acids long. The germline gives CDR1 LNHNV, CDR2 YYDKDF (reference sequence). CDR3 sequence: CATSRPGLLAQHF. CDR3 coding DNA: TGTGCCACCAGCCGGCCGGGATTATTGGCCCAGCATTTT.

The chain couples TRBV4-1 to TRBJ1-1; no firm D call. CDR3 size: 11 residues. Trimming shortened V by 1 base and J by 8 bases, and 5 bases separated the two germline ends. In germline, CDR1 is MGHRA, CDR2 YSYEKL. The CDR3 is CASSQALEAFF. As DNA, the CDR3 is TGCGCCAGCAGCCAAGCCCTAGAAGCTTTCTTT.

This sequence joins TRBV7-9 and TRBJ2-1; possibly TRBD2 for D (5 bases). The germline V and J ends were trimmed by 1 base and 6 bases, with 10 bases remaining between them. The V gene's germline CDR1 is SEHNR and CDR2 FQNEAQ (reference sequence). The CDR3 runs 14 residues. The DNA for the CDR3 is TGTGCCAGCAGCTTAGGCGGACTCTCCAATGAGCAGTTCTTC. It translates to CASSLGGLSNEQFF.

This chain joins TRBV4-2 and TRBJ2-2; D is uncertain. The CDR3 loop spans 16 amino acids. V lost 2 bases and J lost 3, with 13 bases in between. The germline CDR1 and CDR2 sequences are LGHNA and YNFKEQ. CDR3 sequence: CASSQRLLPYTGELFF. CDR3 DNA sequence: TGTGCCAGCAGCCAAAGGTTACTACCTTACACCGGGGAGCTGTTTTTT.

As concerns this clone: The junction shows a germline mismatch at one end, possibly a read error. The sample contains more than one DNA sequence encoding this CDR3. The chain employs TRBV13 and TRBJ2-2, with TRBD1 matching 8 bases. Germline-derived CDR1 and CDR2 are PRHDT and FYEKMQ (reference sequence). This CDR3 has 15 amino acids. CDR3 in DNA: TGTGCCAGCAGCTTAGGCAGGGGGCAGGGCGGGGAGTTGTTTTTT. This sequence encodes CASSLGRGQGGELFF.

The chain recombines TRBV11-2 with TRBJ2-7, with 8 bases fitting TRBD2. The junction had 3 bases not matched to a gene; V was cut back by 3 bases and J by 5 bases. The germline V gene has CDR1 SGHAT and CDR2 FQNNGV. CDR3 size: 13 residues. The chain's CDR3 is CASSLGLVNEQYF. The CDR3 DNA sequence: TGTGCCAGCAGCTTGGGACTAGTAAACGAGCAGTACTTC.

The chain is built from TRBV5-5 and TRBJ2-1; 8 positions agree with TRBD2. Germline lookup yields CDR1 SGHKS and CDR2 YYEKEE (reference sequence). The CDR3 sequence is 15 residues long. Trimming at V came to 3 bases and at J to 6 bases, leaving 8 bases not matched to a gene. CDR3 region: CASSSSGGTSNEQFF. The CDR3 DNA follows: TGTGCCAGCAGCTCGTCCGGCGGGACTAGCAATGAGCAGTTCTTC.

The chain uses TRBV7-9 and TRBJ1-2; D is uncertain. V shed 1 base and J shed 4 bases, with 16 bases lying between them. This CDR3 region has 16 residues. Per germline, CDR1 SEHNR and CDR2 FQNEAQ (reference sequence). The CDR3 nucleotides are TGTGCCAGCAGCTTAGTGGGGTGGAGGGATGGCTATGGCTACACCTTC. Protein sequence: CASSLVGWRDGYGYTF.